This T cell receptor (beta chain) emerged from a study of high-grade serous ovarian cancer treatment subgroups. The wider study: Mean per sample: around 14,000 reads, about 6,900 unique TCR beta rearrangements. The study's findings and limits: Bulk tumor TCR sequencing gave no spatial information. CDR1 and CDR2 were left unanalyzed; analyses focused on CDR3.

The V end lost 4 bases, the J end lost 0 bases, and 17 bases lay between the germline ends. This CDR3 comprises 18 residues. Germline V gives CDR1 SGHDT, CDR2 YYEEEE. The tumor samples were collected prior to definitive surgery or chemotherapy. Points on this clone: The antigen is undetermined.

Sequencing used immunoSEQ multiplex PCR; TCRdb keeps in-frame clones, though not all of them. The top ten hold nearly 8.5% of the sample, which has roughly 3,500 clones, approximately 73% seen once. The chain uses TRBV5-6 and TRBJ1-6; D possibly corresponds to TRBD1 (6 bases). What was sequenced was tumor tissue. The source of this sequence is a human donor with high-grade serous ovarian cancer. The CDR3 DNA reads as TGTGCCAGCAGCCGACCGGCGGGGGCAAGCTCCTATAATTCACCCCTCCACTTT. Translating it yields CASSRPAGASSYNSPLHF.